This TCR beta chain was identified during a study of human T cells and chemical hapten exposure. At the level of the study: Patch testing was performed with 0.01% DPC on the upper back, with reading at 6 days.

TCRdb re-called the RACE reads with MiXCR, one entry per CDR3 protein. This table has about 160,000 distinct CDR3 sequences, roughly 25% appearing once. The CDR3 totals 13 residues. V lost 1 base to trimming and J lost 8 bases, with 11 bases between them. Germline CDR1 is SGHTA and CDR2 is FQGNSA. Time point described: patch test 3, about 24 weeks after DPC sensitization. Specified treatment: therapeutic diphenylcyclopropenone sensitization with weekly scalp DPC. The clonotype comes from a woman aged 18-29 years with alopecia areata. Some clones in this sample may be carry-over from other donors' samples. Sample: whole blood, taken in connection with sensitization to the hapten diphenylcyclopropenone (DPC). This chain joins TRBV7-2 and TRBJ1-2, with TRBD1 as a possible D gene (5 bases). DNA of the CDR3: TGTGCCAGCAGCTTAGAGGGGTGGAGGGGCTACACCTTC. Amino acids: CASSLEGWRGYTF.